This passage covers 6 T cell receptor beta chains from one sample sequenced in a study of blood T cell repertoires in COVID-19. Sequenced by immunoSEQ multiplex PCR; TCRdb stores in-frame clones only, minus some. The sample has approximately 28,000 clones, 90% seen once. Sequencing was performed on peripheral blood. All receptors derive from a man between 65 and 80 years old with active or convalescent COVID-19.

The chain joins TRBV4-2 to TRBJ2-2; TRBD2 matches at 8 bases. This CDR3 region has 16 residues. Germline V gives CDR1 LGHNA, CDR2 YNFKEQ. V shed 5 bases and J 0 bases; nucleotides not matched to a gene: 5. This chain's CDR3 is CASSRELAANTGELFF. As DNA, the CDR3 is TGTGCCAGCAGCAGGGAACTAGCGGCGAACACCGGGGAGCTGTTTTTT.

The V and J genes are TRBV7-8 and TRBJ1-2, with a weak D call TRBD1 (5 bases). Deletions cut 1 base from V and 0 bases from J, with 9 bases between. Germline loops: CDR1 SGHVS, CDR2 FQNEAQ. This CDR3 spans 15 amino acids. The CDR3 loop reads CASSLDTGTNYGYTF. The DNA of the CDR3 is TGTGCCAGCAGCTTAGATACAGGCACTAACTATGGCTACACCTTC.

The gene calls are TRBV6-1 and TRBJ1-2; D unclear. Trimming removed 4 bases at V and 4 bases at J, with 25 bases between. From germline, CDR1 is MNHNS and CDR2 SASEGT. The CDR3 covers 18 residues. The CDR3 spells CASSVAVGKSSSPYGYTF. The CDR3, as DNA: TGTGCCAGCAGTGTTGCGGTGGGAAAGAGCTCTAGCCCCTATGGCTACACCTTC.

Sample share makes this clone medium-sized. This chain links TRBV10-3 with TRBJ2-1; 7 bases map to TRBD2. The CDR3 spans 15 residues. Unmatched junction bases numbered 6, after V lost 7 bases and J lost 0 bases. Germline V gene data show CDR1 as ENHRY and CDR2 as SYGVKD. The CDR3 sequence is CAIMSGKSSYNEQFF. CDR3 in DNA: TGTGCCATCATGAGCGGGAAAAGCTCCTACAATGAGCAGTTCTTC.

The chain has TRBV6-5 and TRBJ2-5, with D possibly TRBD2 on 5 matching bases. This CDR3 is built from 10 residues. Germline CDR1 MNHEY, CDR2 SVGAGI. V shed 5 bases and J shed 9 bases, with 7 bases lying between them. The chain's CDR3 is CASSLGAQYF. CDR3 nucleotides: TGTGCCAGCAGTCTCGGGGCCCAGTACTTC.

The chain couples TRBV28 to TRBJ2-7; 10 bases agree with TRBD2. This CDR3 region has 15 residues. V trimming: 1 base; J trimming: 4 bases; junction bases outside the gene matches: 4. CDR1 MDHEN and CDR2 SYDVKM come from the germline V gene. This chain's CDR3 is CASSLLSGGVYEQYF. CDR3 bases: TGTGCCAGCAGTTTATTAAGCGGGGGGGTGTACGAGCAGTACTTC. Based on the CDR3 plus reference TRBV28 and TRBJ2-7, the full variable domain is DVKVTQSSRYLVKRTGEKVFLECVQDMDHENMFWYRQDPGLGLRLIYFSYDVKMKEKGDIPEGYSVSREKKERFSLILESASTNQTSMYLCASSLLSGGVYEQYFGPGTRLTVT.